Listed below are T cell receptor beta chains from one sample, sequenced in a study of blood T cell repertoires in COVID-19. Libraries were prepared by immunoSEQ multiplex PCR; TCRdb keeps only in-frame clonotypes and omits some of them. Among some 170,000 clones listed, more than 80% were seen once. Sequenced sample: peripheral blood. The receptor source for this set is a human donor in a cohort sampled during active COVID-19. Each CDR3 is given with its conserved first and last residue. Each record gives: V gene, D gene, clone size, CDR3 length, J gene, CDR3 DNA, CDR3 protein. The D gene is left open where the match is weak. Clone size is stated in some rows and not others, as once, few, many or a class when expanded.

V: TRBV27
D: TRBD1
size: few
length: 15
J: TRBJ2-7
DNA: TGTGCCAGCAGTAGGTTGACAGGGAGCTCCTACGAGCAGTACTTC
CDR3: CASSRLTGSSYEQYF

V: TRBV5-6
D: TRBD1
size: once
length: 16
J: TRBJ2-7
DNA: TGTGCCAGCAGCTTTAGGGGGACAGGGGTACGGTACGAGCAGTACTTC
CDR3: CASSFRGTGVRYEQYF

V: TRBV5-6
D: TRBD1
size: -
length: 15
J: TRBJ1-2
DNA: TGTGCCAGCACCTTGGGTGGCAGGGGGCAGGATGGCTACACCTTC
CDR3: CASTLGGRGQDGYTF

V: TRBV6-6
D: -
size: -
length: 14
J: TRBJ1-5
DNA: TGTGCCAGCAGTTATCTGGTAGAGGGTCAGCCCCAGCATTTT
CDR3: CASSYLVEGQPQHF

V: TRBV28
D: -
size: -
length: 13
J: TRBJ2-4
DNA: TGTGCCAGCAGTTTGCCTAGCGTGGGCATTCAGTACTTC
CDR3: CASSLPSVGIQYF

V: TRBV30
D: -
size: -
length: 10
J: TRBJ2-7
DNA: TGTGCACTAGGGCTGCGCGAGCAGTACTTC
CDR3: CALGLREQYF

V: TRBV30
D: TRBD1
size: -
length: 13
J: TRBJ1-1
DNA: TGTGCCTGGAGTTACAGGGGGCTTACTGAAGCTTTCTTT
CDR3: CAWSYRGLTEAFF

V: TRBV7-2
D: -
size: -
length: 16
J: TRBJ2-5
DNA: TGTGCCAGCAGCTTAGGGTGGCCCCCCATGCCAGAGACCCAGTACTTC
CDR3: CASSLGWPPMPETQYF

V: TRBV19
D: TRBD1
size: -
length: 15
J: TRBJ1-2
DNA: TGTGCCAGTACTCGGGACAGGGGGCGCGGATATGGCTACACCTTC
CDR3: CASTRDRGRGYGYTF

V: TRBV5-1
D: TRBD1
size: -
length: 16
J: TRBJ1-4
DNA: TGCGCCAGCAGCGGAGGACAGGGCACAACTAATGAAAAACTGTTTTTT
CDR3: CASSGGQGTTNEKLFF

V: TRBV19
D: TRBD2
size: -
length: 17
J: TRBJ2-3
DNA: TGTGCCAGTAGTCCCCTTCTAGCGGGGGGGTCCACAGATACGCAGTATTTT
CDR3: CASSPLLAGGSTDTQYF

V: TRBV27
D: -
size: -
length: 15
J: TRBJ2-3
DNA: TGTGCCAGCAGTTTATCGGACAGTTACACAGATACGCAGTATTTT
CDR3: CASSLSDSYTDTQYF

V: TRBV5-4
D: -
size: -
length: 14
J: TRBJ2-3
DNA: TGTGCCAGCAGTTTTTCTCTCTCCACAGATACGCAGTATTTT
CDR3: CASSFSLSTDTQYF

V: TRBV30
D: -
size: -
length: 12
J: TRBJ1-5
DNA: TGTGCCTGGCAACAGGGTAATCAGCCCCAGCATTTT
CDR3: CAWQQGNQPQHF

V: TRBV28
D: TRBD1
size: -
length: 15
J: TRBJ2-7
DNA: TGTGCCAGCAGAATACAGGGGATGAGCTCCTACGAGCAGTACTTC
CDR3: CASRIQGMSSYEQYF

V: TRBV12-3/TRBV12-4
D: TRBD1
size: -
length: 13
J: TRBJ1-2
DNA: TGTGCCAGCAGTTCCGGGACAGGGCATGGCTACACCTTC
CDR3: CASSSGTGHGYTF

V: TRBV5-6
D: TRBD1
size: once
length: 16
J: TRBJ2-2
DNA: TGTGCCAGCAGCTTGGAGATGTCAGGGGGAACCGGGGAGCTGTTTTTT
CDR3: CASSLEMSGGTGELFF

V: TRBV19
D: -
size: -
length: 15
J: TRBJ1-5
DNA: TGTGCCAGTAGTATTCAGGGAACACGCAATCAGCCCCAGCATTTT
CDR3: CASSIQGTRNQPQHF

V: TRBV21-1
D: -
size: few
length: 16
J: TRBJ1-3
DNA: TGTGCCAGCAGCAAAGCGCCCAGGGAGGCTGGAAACACCATATATTTT
CDR3: CASSKAPREAGNTIYF

V: TRBV2
D: -
size: -
length: 17
J: TRBJ1-6
DNA: TGTGCCAGCAGTGAAGCGGCAGGGTTCCCCTATAATTCACCCCTCCACTTT
CDR3: CASSEAAGFPYNSPLHF

V: TRBV3-1/TRBV3-2
D: TRBD1
size: -
length: 13
J: TRBJ2-2
DNA: TGTGCCAGCAGCCGACAGGGTGCCGGGGAGCTGTTTTTT
CDR3: CASSRQGAGELFF

V: TRBV25-1
D: -
size: -
length: 15
J: TRBJ1-5
DNA: TGTGCCAGCAGTGAAGGAGGAGGGAACAATCAGCCCCAGCATTTT
CDR3: CASSEGGGNNQPQHF

V: TRBV7-7
D: TRBD2
size: -
length: 15
J: TRBJ2-5
DNA: TGTGCCAGCAGCTTATTTCGTGGCGGGGGGGAGACCCAGTACTTC
CDR3: CASSLFRGGGETQYF

V: TRBV7-6
D: -
size: -
length: 15
J: TRBJ2-2
DNA: TGTGCCAGCAGTCAACGCGGCGGGTGGACCGGGGAGCTGTTTTTT
CDR3: CASSQRGGWTGELFF

V: TRBV7-2
D: TRBD2
size: -
length: 15
J: TRBJ2-7
DNA: TGTGCCAGCAGCCTGCGGACTAGAGGGGAGGGGGAGCAGTACTTC
CDR3: CASSLRTRGEGEQYF

V: TRBV27
D: TRBD1
size: -
length: 12
J: TRBJ2-7
DNA: TGTGCCAGCAGTTTCACAGGGGGCGAGAGGTACTTC
CDR3: CASSFTGGERYF

V: TRBV18
D: -
size: -
length: 15
J: TRBJ1-2
DNA: TGTGCCAGCTCACCTTCGATAGGCGGAAACTATGGCTACACCTTC
CDR3: CASSPSIGGNYGYTF

V: TRBV5-1
D: TRBD1
size: once
length: 14
J: TRBJ2-1
DNA: TGCGCCAGCAGCGACAGGGGTTCTTCAAGTGAGCAGTTCTTC
CDR3: CASSDRGSSSEQFF

V: TRBV9
D: TRBD1
size: -
length: 16
J: TRBJ2-3
DNA: TGTGCCAGCAGCGTGACAGGGGAATCCCTCACAGATACGCAGTATTTT
CDR3: CASSVTGESLTDTQYF

V: TRBV7-8
D: -
size: -
length: 17
J: TRBJ1-1
DNA: TGTGCCAGCAGCGCTAGTGTCGGCGGAACGATGAACACTGAAGCTTTCTTT
CDR3: CASSASVGGTMNTEAFF

V: TRBV9
D: -
size: -
length: 15
J: TRBJ1-1
DNA: TGTGCCAGCAGCGTAGCGGGGGGAATGAACACTGAAGCTTTCTTT
CDR3: CASSVAGGMNTEAFF

V: TRBV9
D: TRBD1
size: -
length: 15
J: TRBJ2-1
DNA: TGTGCCAGCAGCTCCCGGGACAGGGGGAGCAATGAGCAGTTCTTC
CDR3: CASSSRDRGSNEQFF

V: TRBV19
D: TRBD1
size: -
length: 15
J: TRBJ2-2
DNA: TGTGCCAGTAGTAAGGGACAGGCTGGCACCGGGGAGCTGTTTTTT
CDR3: CASSKGQAGTGELFF

V: TRBV7-9
D: -
size: -
length: 17
J: TRBJ1-4
DNA: TGTGCCAGCAGCTTAGGGATGGGAGTAGAAACTAATGAAAAACTGTTTTTT
CDR3: CASSLGMGVETNEKLFF

V: TRBV7-9
D: -
size: -
length: 14
J: TRBJ2-7
DNA: TGTGCCAGCAGCTCGCGCGGGACCTCCTACGAGCAGTACTTC
CDR3: CASSSRGTSYEQYF

V: TRBV5-1
D: -
size: few
length: 13
J: TRBJ2-5
DNA: TGCGCCAGCAGCTTGGGTCAGTCGGAGACCCAGTACTTC
CDR3: CASSLGQSETQYF

V: TRBV3-1/TRBV3-2
D: -
size: -
length: 14
J: TRBJ2-5
DNA: TGTGCCAGCAGCCAAGATATCCTAGCTGAGACCCAGTACTTC
CDR3: CASSQDILAETQYF

V: TRBV3-1/TRBV3-2
D: TRBD1
size: -
length: 16
J: TRBJ1-1
DNA: TGTGCCAGCAGCCAAAGGGGGACAGGGGGCAGGACTGAAGCTTTCTTT
CDR3: CASSQRGTGGRTEAFF

V: TRBV3-1/TRBV3-2
D: TRBD1
size: once
length: 16
J: TRBJ1-2
DNA: TGTGCCAGCAGCCAAGATGGGGGGACAGCAAACTATGGCTACACCTTC
CDR3: CASSQDGGTANYGYTF

V: TRBV6-5
D: -
size: -
length: 15
J: TRBJ1-1
DNA: TGTGCCAGCAGAAATTACCCAGGGGCCGGGACTGAAGCTTTCTTT
CDR3: CASRNYPGAGTEAFF

V: TRBV19
D: TRBD2
size: -
length: 16
J: TRBJ2-5
DNA: TGTGCCAGTAGCGACCGACTAGCGGGGGGCCGAGAGACCCAGTACTTC
CDR3: CASSDRLAGGRETQYF

V: TRBV11-1
D: -
size: -
length: 15
J: TRBJ2-7
DNA: TGTGCCAGCAGCCCCCCCACAGGGTTAGCGAACGAGCAGTACTTC
CDR3: CASSPPTGLANEQYF

V: TRBV27
D: TRBD1
size: -
length: 15
J: TRBJ2-7
DNA: TGTGCCAGCAGTTTAAGTAGGGGGCTGGACTACGAGCAGTACTTC
CDR3: CASSLSRGLDYEQYF

V: TRBV6-5
D: TRBD2
size: -
length: 15
J: TRBJ2-7
DNA: TGTGCCAGCCGGACGGAAGGGACTATACCCTACGAGCAGTACTTC
CDR3: CASRTEGTIPYEQYF

V: TRBV6-5
D: -
size: once
length: 14
J: TRBJ2-3
DNA: TGTGCCAGCAGGGACCCAACTAGGGCAGATACGCAGTATTTT
CDR3: CASRDPTRADTQYF

V: TRBV4-1
D: TRBD2
size: few
length: 13
J: TRBJ2-5
DNA: TGCGCCAGCAGTCGGGGGGGCCAAGAGACCCAGTACTTC
CDR3: CASSRGGQETQYF

V: TRBV28
D: -
size: -
length: 12
J: TRBJ2-7
DNA: TGTGCCAGCAGTCGTCAGGGGCTCGAGCAGTACTTC
CDR3: CASSRQGLEQYF

V: TRBV6-1
D: -
size: -
length: 13
J: TRBJ1-3
DNA: TGTGCCAGCAGTTCCCCGGCTGGAAACACCATATATTTT
CDR3: CASSSPAGNTIYF